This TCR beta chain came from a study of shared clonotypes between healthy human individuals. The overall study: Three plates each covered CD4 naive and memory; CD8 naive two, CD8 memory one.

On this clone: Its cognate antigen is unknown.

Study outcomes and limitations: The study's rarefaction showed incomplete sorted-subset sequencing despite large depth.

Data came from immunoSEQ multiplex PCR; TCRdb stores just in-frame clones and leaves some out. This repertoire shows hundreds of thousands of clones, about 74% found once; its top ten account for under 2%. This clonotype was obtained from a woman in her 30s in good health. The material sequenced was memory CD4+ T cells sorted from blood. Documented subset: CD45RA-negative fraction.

The CDR3 bases are TGTGCCTGGAATCCTATGGGGGGCTATGAAGCTTTCTTT. This translates into CAWNPMGGYEAFF. This chain joins TRBV30 and TRBJ1-1; D is possibly TRBD1 (6 bases). Trimming left V 4 bases short and J 7 bases short, with 16 bases between. This CDR3 contains 13 residues. Germline values: CDR1 GTSNPN, CDR2 SVGIG (reference sequence). The whole variable domain, filled in from reference TRBV30 and TRBJ1-1, reads SQTIHQWPATLVQPVGSPLSLECTVEGTSNPNLYWYRQAAGRGLQLLFYSVGIGQISSEVPQNLSASRPQDRQFILSSKKLLLSDSGFYLCAWNPMGGYEAFFGQGTRLTVV.